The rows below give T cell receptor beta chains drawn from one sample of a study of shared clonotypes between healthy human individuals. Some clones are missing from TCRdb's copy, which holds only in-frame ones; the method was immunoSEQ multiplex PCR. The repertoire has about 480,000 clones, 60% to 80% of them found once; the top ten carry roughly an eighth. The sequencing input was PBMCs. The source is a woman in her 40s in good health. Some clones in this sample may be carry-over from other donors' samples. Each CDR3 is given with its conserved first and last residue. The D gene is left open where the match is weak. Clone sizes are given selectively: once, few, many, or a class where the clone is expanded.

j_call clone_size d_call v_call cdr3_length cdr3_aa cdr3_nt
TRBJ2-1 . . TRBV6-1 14 CASSPSLGYNEQFF TGTGCCAGCAGTCCAAGCCTTGGCTACAATGAGCAGTTCTTC
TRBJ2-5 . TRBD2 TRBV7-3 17 CASSLSTSGRRQETQYF TGTGCCAGCAGCTTAAGTACTAGCGGGAGAAGGCAAGAGACCCAGTACTTC
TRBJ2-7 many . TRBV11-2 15 CASSLVRDFSPEQYF TGTGCCAGCAGCTTAGTCCGGGACTTCTCCCCCGAGCAGTACTTC
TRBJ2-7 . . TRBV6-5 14 CASSYLRGSHEQYF TGTGCCAGCAGTTACCTCCGGGGGTCCCACGAGCAGTACTTC
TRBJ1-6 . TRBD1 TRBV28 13 CASTPQGGSPLHF TGTGCCAGCACCCCCCAGGGGGGTTCACCCCTCCACTTT
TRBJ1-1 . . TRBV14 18 CASSPYNTDWTTNTEAFF TGTGCCAGCAGCCCCTACAATACCGACTGGACGACGAACACTGAAGCTTTCTTT
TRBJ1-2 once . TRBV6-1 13 CASSSEGTGGYTF TGTGCCAGCAGTTCCGAGGGGACCGGAGGCTACACCTTC
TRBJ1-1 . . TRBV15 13 CATSITGRGAAFF TGTGCCACCAGCATCACCGGTCGGGGGGCAGCTTTCTTT
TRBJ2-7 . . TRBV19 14 CASSNRDGVFEQYF TGTGCCAGTAGTAACCGGGACGGGGTGTTCGAGCAGTACTTC
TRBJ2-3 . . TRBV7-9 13 CASEVAGTDTQYF TGTGCCAGCGAGGTGGCGGGGACCGATACGCAGTATTTT
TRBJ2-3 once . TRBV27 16 CASKITGTLDTDTQYF TGTGCCAGCAAAATTACCGGGACTTTGGACACAGATACGCAGTATTTT
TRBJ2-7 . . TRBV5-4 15 CASSLASGYSYEQYF TGTGCCAGCAGCTTGGCGAGCGGGTACTCCTACGAGCAGTACTTC
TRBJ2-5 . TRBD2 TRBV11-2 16 CASSLGTSGRTETQYF TGTGCCAGCAGCCTCGGGACTAGCGGGAGGACAGAGACCCAGTACTTC
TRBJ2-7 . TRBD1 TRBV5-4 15 CASSLIGQGAWEQYF TGTGCCAGCAGCTTGATCGGACAGGGGGCTTGGGAGCAGTACTTC
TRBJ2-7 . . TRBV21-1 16 CASTFYNQGSSYEQYF TGTGCCAGCACCTTTTACAACCAGGGGTCGAGCTACGAGCAGTACTTC
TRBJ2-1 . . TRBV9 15 CASSVGSASYNEQFF TGTGCCAGCAGCGTAGGATCAGCCTCCTACAATGAGCAGTTCTTC
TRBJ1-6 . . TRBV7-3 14 CASSTQGGDSPLHF TGTGCCAGCAGCACTCAGGGTGGGGATTCACCCCTCCACTTT
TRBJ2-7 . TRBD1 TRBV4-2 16 CASSQDTGTGGYEQYF TGTGCCAGCAGCCAAGACACCGGGACAGGAGGCTACGAGCAGTACTTC
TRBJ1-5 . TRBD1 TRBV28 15 CASRFPTGAWQPQHF TGTGCCAGCCGTTTCCCAACAGGGGCGTGGCAGCCCCAGCATTTT
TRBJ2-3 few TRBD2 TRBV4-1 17 CASSQDPTSGLLDTQYF TGCGCCAGCAGCCAAGATCCGACTAGCGGACTGTTGGATACGCAGTATTTT
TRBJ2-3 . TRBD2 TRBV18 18 CASSPNRGSGTSTDTQYF TGTGCCAGCTCACCAAATCGGGGTAGCGGGACTAGCACAGATACGCAGTATTTT
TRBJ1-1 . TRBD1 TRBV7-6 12 CASSPGQGSAFF TGTGCCAGCAGTCCTGGACAGGGTTCAGCTTTCTTT
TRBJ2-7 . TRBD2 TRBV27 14 CASNPSGRVYEQYF TGTGCCAGCAACCCCAGCGGGAGAGTCTACGAGCAGTACTTC
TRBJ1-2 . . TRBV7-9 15 CASSLVRAANYGYTF TGTGCCAGCAGCTTAGTTAGGGCGGCTAACTATGGCTACACCTTC
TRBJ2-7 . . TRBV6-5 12 CASGQQGYEQYF TGTGCCAGCGGACAGCAGGGCTACGAGCAGTACTTC
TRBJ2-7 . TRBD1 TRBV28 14 CASIFSGGSYEQYF TGTGCCAGCATATTCTCAGGGGGCTCCTACGAGCAGTACTTC
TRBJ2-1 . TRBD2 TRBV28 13 CASRTSGYNEQFF TGTGCCAGTAGGACTAGCGGTTACAATGAGCAGTTCTTC
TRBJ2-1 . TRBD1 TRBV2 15 CASSPDRVVHNEQFF TGTGCCAGCAGTCCAGACAGGGTGGTTCACAATGAGCAGTTCTTC
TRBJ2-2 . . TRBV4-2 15 CASSQGGEDTGELFF TGTGCCAGCAGCCAAGGGGGAGAGGACACCGGGGAGCTGTTTTTT
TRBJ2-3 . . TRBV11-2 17 CASSLAGTPKGTDTQYF TGTGCCAGCAGCTTAGCCGGGACGCCTAAGGGCACAGATACGCAGTATTTT
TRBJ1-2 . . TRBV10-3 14 CAISVGYEDYGYTF TGTGCCATCAGTGTTGGGTATGAGGACTATGGCTACACCTTC
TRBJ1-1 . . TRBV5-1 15 CASSSNRQGGTEAFF TGCGCCAGCAGCTCGAACCGACAAGGAGGCACTGAAGCCTTCTTT